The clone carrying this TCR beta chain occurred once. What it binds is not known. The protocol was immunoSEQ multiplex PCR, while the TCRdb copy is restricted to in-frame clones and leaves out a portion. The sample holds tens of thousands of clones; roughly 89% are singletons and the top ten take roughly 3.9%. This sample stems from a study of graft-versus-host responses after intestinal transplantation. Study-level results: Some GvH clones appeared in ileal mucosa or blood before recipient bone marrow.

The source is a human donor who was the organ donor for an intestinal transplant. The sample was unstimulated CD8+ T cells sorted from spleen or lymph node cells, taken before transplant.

CDR3 DNA: TGTGCCAGCAGTACGGACAGGGTAACTAATGAAAAACTGTTTTTT. Protein sequence: CASSTDRVTNEKLFF. This sequence joins TRBV6-5 and TRBJ1-4, with TRBD1 matching 8 bases. After removal of 5 bases from V and 1 base from J, the junction contained 3 bases not matched to a gene. The CDR3 runs 15 residues. CDR1 is MNHEY, CDR2 SVGAGI, per germline.